The 27 T cell receptor beta chains presented below share a single source sample, sequenced in a study of T cell responses to AZD1222 COVID-19 vaccine. Some clones are missing from TCRdb's copy, which holds only in-frame ones; the method was immunoSEQ multiplex PCR. This table holds 210,000 or so clones, around 94% found once. Sequenced here: peripheral blood, sampled 28 days after the second dose of the MenACWY control vaccine. The receptors derive from an adult who received the MenACWY meningococcal vaccine as a control.

In this sample, this clone turned up once. V usage is TRBV27 and J usage is TRBJ1-1, with D unclear. V was pared by 6 bases and J by 1 base, with 12 bases between. The CDR3 has 14 residues. The germline V gene encodes CDR1 MNHEY and CDR2 SMNVEV (reference sequence). CDR3 DNA: TGTGCCAGCAGAAGGGATTTTTCGAACACTGAAGCTTTCTTT. Its protein product is CASRRDFSNTEAFF.

The chain carries TRBV5-1 and TRBJ1-6; 8 bases align to TRBD1. Germline trimming cut 0 bases from V and 4 bases from J; bases unmatched to any gene: 0. The CDR3 totals 15 residues. The germline gives CDR1 SGHRS, CDR2 YFSETQ. The CDR3 region is CASSLGQGYNSPLHF. As DNA, the CDR3 is TGCGCCAGCAGCTTGGGACAGGGGTATAATTCACCCCTCCACTTT. Full variable domain (outside the CDR3, taken from reference TRBV5-1 and TRBJ1-6): KAGVTQTPRYLIKTRGQQVTLSCSPISGHRSVSWYQQTPGQGLQFLFEYFSETQRNKGNFPGRFSGRQFSNSRSEMNVSTLELGDSALYLCASSLGQGYNSPLHFGNGTRLTVT.

The chain links TRBV2 to TRBJ1-1, with D perhaps TRBD1 (5 bases). The ends were cut back, 8 bases at V and 11 bases at J, with 15 bases in the middle. From germline, CDR1 is SNHLY and CDR2 FYNNEI. This CDR3 is built from 11 residues. The CDR3 bases are TGTGCCAGCCGCGGGACTCGGGGGGCTTTCTTT. Encoded protein: CASRGTRGAFF.

The rearrangement joins TRBV9 to TRBJ1-2; D unclear. CDR1 and CDR2 from the germline V gene are SGDLS and YYNGEE. The V end lost 3 bases, the J end lost 4 bases, and 19 bases lay between the germline ends. The CDR3 runs 16 residues. This CDR3 reads CASSAQESQPRYGYTF. For the CDR3, the DNA is TGTGCCAGCAGCGCCCAGGAATCACAGCCACGCTATGGCTACACCTTC.

The chain has TRBV6-5 and TRBJ2-1; TRBD2 aligns across 11 bases. Germline CDR1 and CDR2: MNHEY and SVGAGI. The ends lost 5 bases at V and 5 bases at J; junction bases unmatched: 5. CDR3 length equals 15 residues. For the CDR3, the DNA is TGTGCCAGCAGTACTAGCGGGGGACCCGACAATGAGCAGTTCTTC. Translation: CASSTSGGPDNEQFF.

The chain combines TRBV5-4 with TRBJ1-6, with TRBD1 identical over 8 bases. CDR1 is SGHNT and CDR2 is YYREEE in the germline V gene (reference sequence). CDR3 length: 14 residues. V shed 5 bases, J shed 7 bases, and the junction held 5 bases outside the gene matches. The CDR3 DNA is TGTGCCAGCAGGGCCGGACAGGGAAATTCACCCCTCCACTTT. It is translated as CASRAGQGNSPLHF.

V usage is TRBV6-5 and J usage is TRBJ2-5; the D gene is possibly TRBD1 (7 bases). This CDR3 contains 15 residues. CDR1 is MNHEY, CDR2 SVGAGI, per germline. V shed 5 bases and J shed 5 bases, with 18 bases lying between them. The CDR3 here is CASSPSRGTDETQYF. In nucleotides, the CDR3 is TGTGCCAGCAGTCCGAGCAGGGGGACTGACGAGACCCAGTACTTC.

The rearrangement joins TRBV10-3 to TRBJ1-4; 8 positions match TRBD1. V shed 1 base, J shed 8 bases, and the junction held 6 bases outside the gene matches. The germline V gene has CDR1 ENHRY and CDR2 SYGVKD. The CDR3 length is 15 residues. CDR3: CAISEYRGYAEKLFF. CDR3 coding DNA: TGTGCCATCAGTGAGTACAGGGGGTATGCCGAAAAACTGTTTTTT.

CDR3 sequence (DNA): TGTGCCAGCAGTGACCCGGCGGGGGAAGCTTTCTTT. Translating gives CASSDPAGEAFF. The V gene is TRBV6-1, the J gene TRBJ1-1; D gene ambiguous. Germline V gene sequence: CDR1 MNHNS, CDR2 SASEGT. This CDR3 contains 12 residues. The ends were cut back, 3 bases at V and 8 bases at J, with 10 bases in the middle.

This chain joins TRBV7-2 and TRBJ1-6; 7 nucleotides line up with TRBD1. The CDR3 sequence is 19 residues long. Unmatched junction bases numbered 10, after V lost 2 bases and J lost 0 bases. Per the germline V gene, CDR1 is SGHTA and CDR2 is FQGNSA. The CDR3 spells CASSLPRDSSSSYNSPLHF. CDR3 nucleotide sequence: TGTGCCAGCAGCTTACCCCGGGACAGCTCGAGCTCCTATAATTCACCCCTCCACTTT.

The chain is built from TRBV3-1 (or the pseudogene TRBV3-2) and TRBJ2-1; 9 bases align to TRBD2. The CDR3 sequence is 16 residues long. Trimming at V came to 3 bases and at J to 5 bases, leaving 8 bases not matched to a gene. The germline CDR1 and CDR2 sequences are LGHDT and YNNKEL (reference sequence). The CDR3 DNA is TGTGCCAGCAGCCATTTAGCGGGAGCCGCTAACAATGAGCAGTTCTTC. Protein: CASSHLAGAANNEQFF.

The genes are TRBV15 and TRBJ2-1, with 12 bases identical to TRBD2. V lost 0 bases, J lost 0 bases, and 9 bases stayed unmatched. The CDR3 loop spans 20 amino acids. Germline V gene sequence: CDR1 LNHNV, CDR2 YYDKDF (reference sequence). CDR3 protein: CATSRDLGLAGGPSYNEQFF. The CDR3 region has the DNA TGTGCCACCAGCAGAGATCTTGGCCTAGCGGGGGGGCCCTCCTACAATGAGCAGTTCTTC.

The chain employs TRBV2 and TRBJ2-2; TRBD2 matches at 7 bases. The CDR3 runs 15 residues. Germline CDR1 reads SNHLY; CDR2 reads FYNNEI. V gave up 6 bases and J gave up 3 bases; unmatched junction bases: 7. The CDR3 region has the DNA TGTGCCAGCAGAAGTAGCGGGCTATACACCGGGGAGCTGTTTTTT. Translation: CASRSSGLYTGELFF. Full variable domain (outside the CDR3, taken from reference TRBV2 and TRBJ2-2): EPEVTQTPSHQVTQMGQEVILRCVPISNHLYFYWYRQILGQKVEFLVSFYNNEISEKSEIFDDQFSVERPDGSNFTLKIRSTKLEDSAMYFCASRSSGLYTGELFFGEGSRLTVL.

This chain uses TRBV2 with TRBJ2-1; D is possibly TRBD1 (6 bases). The germline V gene has CDR1 SNHLY and CDR2 FYNNEI. The V end lost 11 bases, the J end lost 7 bases, and 18 bases lay between the germline ends. The CDR3 length is 13 residues. CDR3 nucleotide sequence: TGTGCCCGCACGAAAACAGGGTGGAATGAGCAGTTCTTC. It is translated as CARTKTGWNEQFF.

The rearrangement links TRBV28 to TRBJ2-7; TRBD2 is a possible D gene (6 bases). Germline V gives CDR1 MDHEN, CDR2 SYDVKM. CDR3 length: 13 residues. Trimming took 7 bases from V and 5 from J, leaving 15 bases between them. In nucleotides, the CDR3 is TGTGCCAGCACTAGACTAGTCTCAAACGAGCAGTACTTC. This encodes CASTRLVSNEQYF.

The rearrangement joins TRBV28 to TRBJ1-6; 8 bases are shared with TRBD1. CDR1 and CDR2 from the germline V gene are MDHEN and SYDVKM. The CDR3 loop spans 16 amino acids. Trimming at V came to 5 bases and at J to 8 bases, leaving 11 bases not matched to a gene. The CDR3 sequence is CASSHRQGTYDSPLHF. The CDR3 DNA is TGTGCCAGCAGTCACCGACAGGGGACGTATGATTCACCCCTCCACTTT.

The chain employs TRBV7-3 and TRBJ2-6; unclear D gene. Deletions cut 5 bases from V and 2 bases from J, with 10 bases between. The CDR3 length is 15 residues. Per the germline V gene, CDR1 is SGHTA and CDR2 is FQGTGA. The CDR3 region is CASSPGNAGANVLTF. Written as DNA, the CDR3 is TGTGCCAGCAGCCCTGGCAATGCTGGGGCCAACGTCCTGACTTTC.

The chain joins TRBV6-2 or TRBV6-3 to TRBJ2-1; TRBD1 agrees at 8 bases. This CDR3 is 15 amino acids long. Germline V gene data show CDR1 as MNHEY and CDR2 as SVGEGT. V shed 6 bases and J 8 bases; nucleotides not matched to a gene: 12. CDR3 coding DNA: TGTGCCAGCAGCCGCCCCGGACAGGGTTTGGATGAGCAGTTCTTC. Its protein product is CASSRPGQGLDEQFF.

The V gene is TRBV6-1, the J gene TRBJ1-6; no clear D gene. This CDR3 is built from 15 residues. Trimming cost V 3 bases and J 0 bases, with 6 bases left between them. CDR1 is MNHNS and CDR2 is SASEGT in the germline V gene. The DNA for the CDR3 is TGTGCCAGCAGTGAGCAGAGCTCCTATAATTCACCCCTCCACTTT. Protein sequence: CASSEQSSYNSPLHF.

In DNA form, the CDR3 reads TGTGCCAGCCGGGACAGGGAAACCTACGAGCAGTACTTC. Translating it yields CASRDRETYEQYF. The J gene is TRBJ2-7, the V gene TRBV4-2, with 9 bases that match TRBD1. V was pared by 8 bases and J by 2 bases, with 4 bases of the junction left unmatched. The germline V gene has CDR1 LGHNA and CDR2 YNFKEQ. The CDR3 is made up of 13 amino acids.

The J gene is TRBJ2-7, the V gene TRBV29-1; D is ambiguous. Germline V CDR1 and CDR2: SQVTM, ANQGSEA. Trimming removed 6 bases at V and 2 bases at J, with 14 bases between. The CDR3 is 13 amino acids. CDR3 residues: CSVILTATYEQYF. Written as DNA, the CDR3 is TGCAGCGTGATACTGACGGCGACCTACGAGCAGTACTTC.

The V gene is TRBV19, the J gene TRBJ2-1; D could derive from TRBD1 or TRBD2 (6 bases each). CDR1 is LNHDA and CDR2 is SQIVND in the germline V gene (reference sequence). This CDR3 region has 15 residues. V lost 7 bases, J lost 1 base, and 14 bases lay in between. CDR3 DNA: TGTGCCAGTACATGGGGGGCGGGTTCCTACAATGAGCAGTTCTTC. It codes for CASTWGAGSYNEQFF.

This chain uses TRBV6-5 with TRBJ2-5; 8 nucleotides line up with TRBD1. The V segment lost 10 bases and the J segment 4 bases; nucleotides outside the gene matches: 11. The CDR3 spans 14 residues. CDR1 MNHEY and CDR2 SVGAGI come from the germline V gene. The CDR3 is CATNPRGQLETQYF. The CDR3 DNA reads as TGTGCCACCAACCCCAGGGGGCAGCTAGAGACCCAGTACTTC.

The CDR3 spells CSTLPAGRPTEAFF. The CDR3 region has the DNA TGCAGCACCCTCCCGGCAGGCAGACCAACTGAAGCTTTCTTT. J is TRBJ1-1 and V is TRBV29-1; no reliable D call. V gave up 8 bases and J gave up 5 bases, with 21 bases separating them. Germline V CDR1 and CDR2: SQVTM, ANQGSEA. The length of the CDR3 is 14 residues.

The chain has TRBV7-2 and TRBJ2-3; 7 nucleotides match TRBD1. Trimming at V came to 4 bases and at J to 2 bases, leaving 9 bases not matched to a gene. Germline V gives CDR1 SGHTA, CDR2 FQGNSA. The CDR3 contains 16 residues. CDR3 nucleotide sequence: TGTGCCAGCAGCTCGCGACAGGGCGATGTCACAGATACGCAGTATTTT. Translation gives CASSSRQGDVTDTQYF.

The CDR3 DNA is TGTGCCAGCAGTGAAGGGTACGAGCAGTACTTC. Translating it yields CASSEGYEQYF. This chain connects TRBV2 to TRBJ2-7; D ambiguous. The germline V gene encodes CDR1 SNHLY and CDR2 FYNNEI. Trimming removed 1 base at V and 4 bases at J, with 2 bases between. The CDR3 runs 11 residues.

This chain connects TRBV4-2 to TRBJ2-1; D is unresolved. V was pared by 0 bases and J by 1 base, with 7 bases between. Looked up from germline, CDR1 is LGHNA and CDR2 is YNFKEQ. The CDR3 is 15 amino acids. CDR3 nucleotide sequence: TGTGCCAGCAGCCAAGATAGGGCGTCCTACAATGAGCAGTTCTTC. Amino acid sequence: CASSQDRASYNEQFF.